One and the same sample provided the 16 T cell receptor beta chains below, sequenced in a study of graft-versus-host responses after intestinal transplantation. Method: immunoSEQ multiplex PCR; TCRdb's copy keeps in-frame clones and lacks some. The sample includes some 12,000 clones, about four fifths of them seen just once. Sequencing used PBMCs, obtained approximately 120 days after transplant. These receptors were taken from a human patient who received an intestinal transplant, so some T cells may come from the graft donor.

V gene TRBV6-5 combines with J gene TRBJ1-1; D gene unclear. In germline, CDR1 is MNHEY, CDR2 SVGAGI. This CDR3 has 15 residues. Trimming removed 0 bases at V and 7 bases at J, with 15 bases between. The CDR3 spells CASSYSTAGYSEAFF. In DNA, the CDR3 is TGTGCCAGCAGTTACTCTACCGCGGGTTACAGTGAAGCTTTCTTT.

The rearrangement links TRBV7-9 to TRBJ2-1, with a tentative D call TRBD1 (6 bases). The CDR3 extends over 14 amino acids. Trimming pared 5 bases from V and 5 bases from J, leaving 13 bases between. Germline values: CDR1 SEHNR, CDR2 FQNEAQ (reference sequence). CDR3 sequence reads: CASSPLGAHNEQFF. The CDR3 DNA reads as TGTGCCAGCAGCCCTTTGGGGGCGCACAATGAGCAGTTCTTC. Supplemented by reference TRBV7-9 and TRBJ2-1, the full variable domain reads DTGVSQNPRHKITKRGQNVTFRCDPISEHNRLYWYRQTLGQGPEFLTYFQNEAQLEKSRLLSDRFSAERPKGSFSTLEIQRTEQGDSAMYLCASSPLGAHNEQFFGPGTRLTVL.

The chain joins TRBV9 to TRBJ2-5, with D tentatively TRBD2 (5 bases). Germline V gene lookup returns CDR1 SGDLS and CDR2 YYNGEE. The CDR3 is 15 amino acids. V gave up 0 bases and J gave up 5 bases, with 14 bases separating them. The CDR3 reads CASSVVGSGYETQYF. The CDR3 nucleotides read TGTGCCAGCAGCGTAGTAGGGTCGGGGTACGAGACCCAGTACTTC.

Only one count was recorded for this clone. V usage is TRBV4-2 and J usage is TRBJ2-7, with TRBD2 as a possible D gene (6 bases). The germline V gene has CDR1 LGHNA and CDR2 YNFKEQ. CDR3 size: 17 residues. V was clipped by 1 base and J by 1 base, with 17 bases between them. CDR3 in DNA: TGTGCCAGCAGCCAAGGACCGGGCGGGACGGGGTCCTACGAGCAGTACTTC. As protein: CASSQGPGGTGSYEQYF.

The sample holds a few counts of this clone. This chain connects TRBV6-1 to TRBJ2-6, with D perhaps matching TRBD2 (7 bases). Trimming pared 2 bases from V and 4 bases from J, leaving 12 bases between. The CDR3 loop spans 16 amino acids. Germline V lookup: CDR1 MNHNS, CDR2 SASEGT. CDR3 residues: CASSERGGPGANVLTF. The CDR3 DNA is TGTGCCAGCAGTGAAAGGGGGGGGCCCGGGGCCAACGTCCTGACTTTC.

The V and J genes are TRBV7-9 and TRBJ2-5, with TRBD1 matching over 8 bases. The J call could be wrong; TRBJ2-7 is a better fit for the DNA end. This CDR3 comprises 16 residues. CDR1 is SEHNR and CDR2 is FQNEAQ in the germline V gene (reference sequence). This chain's CDR3 is CASSSPLTGATYEQYF. For the CDR3, the DNA is TGTGCCAGCAGCTCCCCTCTGACAGGGGCCACATACGAGCAGTACTTC.

The rearrangement joins TRBV28 to TRBJ2-7, with D perhaps matching TRBD1 (6 bases). V lost 5 bases and J lost 0, with 14 bases in between. This CDR3 region has 15 residues. Germline V gene data show CDR1 as MDHEN and CDR2 as SYDVKM. CDR3 residues: CASSGPGADSYEQYF. Here the CDR3 DNA reads TGTGCCAGCAGTGGTCCAGGGGCTGACTCCTACGAGCAGTACTTC. The complete variable domain, with remaining parts taken from reference TRBV28 and TRBJ2-7, reads DVKVTQSSRYLVKRTGEKVFLECVQDMDHENMFWYRQDPGLGLRLIYFSYDVKMKEKGDIPEGYSVSREKKERFSLILESASTNQTSMYLCASSGPGADSYEQYFGPGTRLTVT.

The chain employs TRBV6-6 and TRBJ2-5, with 8 bases identical to TRBD1. Germline trimming cut 9 bases from V and 3 bases from J; bases unmatched to any gene: 15. Per the germline V gene, CDR1 is MNHNY and CDR2 is SVGAGI (reference sequence). This CDR3 region has 16 residues. The CDR3 protein is CASLDRDSPAKETQYF. The CDR3 DNA reads as TGTGCCAGTTTGGACAGGGACTCCCCCGCGAAAGAGACCCAGTACTTC.

The chain employs TRBV6-5 and TRBJ2-7; 13 nucleotides agree with TRBD2. The length of the CDR3 is 15 residues. J lost 2 bases, V lost 2 bases, and 0 bases had no gene match. Germline loops: CDR1 MNHEY, CDR2 SVGAGI. The CDR3 is CASSYTSGGAYEQYF. The CDR3 nucleotides are TGTGCCAGCAGTTACACTAGCGGGGGGGCCTACGAGCAGTACTTC.

The rearrangement uses TRBV11-3 and TRBJ2-6; D might be TRBD1 (5 bases). V was cut by 0 bases and J by 2 bases, with 8 bases left in between. Germline CDR1 SGHNT, CDR2 YENEEA. The CDR3 is made up of 16 amino acids. The CDR3 region is CASSLEVGPGANVLTF. For the CDR3, the DNA is TGTGCCAGCAGCTTAGAGGTGGGGCCTGGGGCCAACGTCCTGACTTTC.

This sequence joins TRBV6-5 and TRBJ2-7; D is perhaps TRBD1 (6 bases). V was pared by 0 bases and J by 5 bases, with 14 bases between. Germline CDR1 and CDR2: MNHEY and SVGAGI. The CDR3 runs to 15 residues. This chain's CDR3 is CASSYSLGGRNEQYF. CDR3 bases: TGTGCCAGCAGTTACTCGCTAGGGGGTAGAAACGAGCAGTACTTC.

The chain joins TRBV30 to TRBJ2-7; a possible D gene is TRBD1 (6 bases). The CDR3 sequence is 12 residues long. From germline, CDR1 is GTSNPN and CDR2 SVGIG (reference sequence). Deletions cut 3 bases from V and 3 bases from J, with 9 bases between. The CDR3 reads CAWSRTDYEQYF. As DNA, the CDR3 is TGTGCCTGGAGCCGGACAGACTACGAGCAGTACTTC. Full variable domain (rest looked up from reference TRBV30 and TRBJ2-7): SQTIHQWPATLVQPVGSPLSLECTVEGTSNPNLYWYRQAAGRGLQLLFYSVGIGQISSEVPQNLSASRPQDRQFILSSKKLLLSDSGFYLCAWSRTDYEQYFGPGTRLTVT.

The chain links TRBV7-2 to TRBJ2-1; a weak D match, TRBD2 (6 bases). The germline V and J ends were trimmed by 5 bases and 1 base, with 9 bases remaining between them. The CDR3 totals 14 residues. Germline V gives CDR1 SGHTA, CDR2 FQGNSA. Here the CDR3 reads CASSTTRSYNEQFF. CDR3 coding DNA: TGTGCCAGCAGCACGACTAGATCCTACAATGAGCAGTTCTTC.

This rearrangement joins TRBV5-4 to TRBJ2-3; D is unclear. The CDR3 is 13 amino acids. CDR1 and CDR2 (germline): SGHNT, YYREEE (reference sequence). With 0 bases removed from V and 6 bases from J, the gap between germline ends came to 8 bases. The CDR3 sequence is CASSLGFEDTQYF. Here the CDR3 DNA reads TGTGCCAGCAGCTTGGGATTTGAGGATACGCAGTATTTT.

Written as DNA, the CDR3 is TGTGCCATCAGAAACAGGGGGCTGGCCGGGGAGCTGTTTTTT. Translated, it gives CAIRNRGLAGELFF. The rearrangement links TRBV10-3 to TRBJ2-2, with TRBD1 identical over 9 bases. The germline V gene encodes CDR1 ENHRY and CDR2 SYGVKD. Trimming at V came to 6 bases and at J to 6 bases, leaving 5 bases not matched to a gene. This CDR3 is built from 14 residues.

There are a few counts of this clone. The chain has TRBV11-2 and TRBJ2-1; D is undetermined. CDR1 and CDR2 (germline): SGHAT, FQNNGV. Trimming left V 3 bases short and J 7 bases short, with 10 bases between. The CDR3 covers 13 residues. Here the CDR3 reads CASSFSAGNEQFF. CDR3 bases: TGTGCCAGCAGCTTTAGTGCTGGGAATGAGCAGTTCTTC.